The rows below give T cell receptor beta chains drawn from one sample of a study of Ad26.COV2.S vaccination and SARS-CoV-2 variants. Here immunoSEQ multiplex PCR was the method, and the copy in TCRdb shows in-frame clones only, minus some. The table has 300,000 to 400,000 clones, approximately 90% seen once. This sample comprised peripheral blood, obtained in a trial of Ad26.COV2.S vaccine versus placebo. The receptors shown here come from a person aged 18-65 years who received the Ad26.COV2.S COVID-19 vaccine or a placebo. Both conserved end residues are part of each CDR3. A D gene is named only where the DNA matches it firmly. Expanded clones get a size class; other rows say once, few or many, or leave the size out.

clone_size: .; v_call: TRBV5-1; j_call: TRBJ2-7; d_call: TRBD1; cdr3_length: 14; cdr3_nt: TGCGCCAGCAGCTTGAAACAGGGGTCCTACGAGCAGTACTTC; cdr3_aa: CASSLKQGSYEQYF
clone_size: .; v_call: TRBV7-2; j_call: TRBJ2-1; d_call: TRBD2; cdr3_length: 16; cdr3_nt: TGTGCCAGCAGCTTAGAGAGCGGGGGGGCATTGGGTGAGCAGTTCTTC; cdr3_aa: CASSLESGGALGEQFF
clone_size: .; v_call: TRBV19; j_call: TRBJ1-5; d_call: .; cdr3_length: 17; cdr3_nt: TGTGCCAGTAGTATAGTTGGCGGATCCAGAGGAAATCAGCCCCAGCATTTT; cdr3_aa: CASSIVGGSRGNQPQHF
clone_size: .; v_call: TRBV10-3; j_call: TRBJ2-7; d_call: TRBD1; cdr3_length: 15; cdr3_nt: TGTGCCATCAGTGAGTCGGGGACAGGGGGCTACGAGCAGTACTTC; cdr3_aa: CAISESGTGGYEQYF
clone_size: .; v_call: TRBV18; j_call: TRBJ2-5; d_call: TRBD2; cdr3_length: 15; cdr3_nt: TGTGCCAGCTCACCGCCTAGCGGGGGCCAAGAGACCCAGTACTTC; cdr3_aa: CASSPPSGGQETQYF
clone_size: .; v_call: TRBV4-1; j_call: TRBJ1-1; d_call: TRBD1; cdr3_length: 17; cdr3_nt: TGCGCCAGCAGCCACTCCTTGACAGGGGACGGGGTCACTGAAGCTTTCTTT; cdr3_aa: CASSHSLTGDGVTEAFF
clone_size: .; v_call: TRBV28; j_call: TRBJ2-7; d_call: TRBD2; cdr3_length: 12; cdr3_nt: TGTGCCAGCGGGCTAGCGGGAGACGAGCAGTACTTC; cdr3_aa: CASGLAGDEQYF
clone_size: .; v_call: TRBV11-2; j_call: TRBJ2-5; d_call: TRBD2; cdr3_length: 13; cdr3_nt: TGTGCCAGCAGACCGAGCGGGAGTGAGACCCAGTACTTC; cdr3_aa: CASRPSGSETQYF
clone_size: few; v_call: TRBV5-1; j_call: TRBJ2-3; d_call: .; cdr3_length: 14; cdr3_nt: TGCGCCAGCAGCTTGGGTGGGGGTACAGATACGCAGTATTTT; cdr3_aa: CASSLGGGTDTQYF
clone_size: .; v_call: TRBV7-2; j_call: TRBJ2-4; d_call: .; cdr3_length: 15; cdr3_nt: TGTGCCAGCAGCTTAACTCAGCTAGCCAAAAACATTCAGTACTTC; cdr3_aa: CASSLTQLAKNIQYF
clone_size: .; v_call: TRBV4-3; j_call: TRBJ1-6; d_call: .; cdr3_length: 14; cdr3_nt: TGCGCCAGCAGCCAGCGACAGGTCCATTCACCCCTCCACTTT; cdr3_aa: CASSQRQVHSPLHF
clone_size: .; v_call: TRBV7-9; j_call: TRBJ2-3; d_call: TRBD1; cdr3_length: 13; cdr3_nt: TGTGCCAGTGGACAGGCGAGCACAGATACGCAGTATTTT; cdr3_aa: CASGQASTDTQYF
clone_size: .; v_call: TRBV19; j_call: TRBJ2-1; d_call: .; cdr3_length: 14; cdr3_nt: TGTGCCAGTAGTATAGTTAGGGACCTCAATGAGCAGTTCTTC; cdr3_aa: CASSIVRDLNEQFF
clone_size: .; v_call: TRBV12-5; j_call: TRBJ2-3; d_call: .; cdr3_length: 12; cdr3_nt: TGTGCTAGTGGTTTGCCCACAGATACGCAGTATTTT; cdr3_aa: CASGLPTDTQYF
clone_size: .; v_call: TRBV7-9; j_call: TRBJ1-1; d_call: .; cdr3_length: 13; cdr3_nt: TGTGCCAGCAGCCCCGAGGGGAACACTGAAGCTTTCTTT; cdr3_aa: CASSPEGNTEAFF
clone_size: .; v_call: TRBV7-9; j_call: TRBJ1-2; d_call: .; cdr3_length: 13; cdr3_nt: TGTGCCAGCACCGGAATAACAACCTATGGCTACACCTTC; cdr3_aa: CASTGITTYGYTF
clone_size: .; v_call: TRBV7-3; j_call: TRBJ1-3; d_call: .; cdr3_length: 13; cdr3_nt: TGTGCCAGCAGCTTTGTGCCTGGAAACACCATATATTTT; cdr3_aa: CASSFVPGNTIYF
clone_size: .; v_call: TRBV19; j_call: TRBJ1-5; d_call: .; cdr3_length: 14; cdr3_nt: TGTGCCAGTAGTATTGACACCTACAATCAGCCCCAGCATTTT; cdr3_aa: CASSIDTYNQPQHF
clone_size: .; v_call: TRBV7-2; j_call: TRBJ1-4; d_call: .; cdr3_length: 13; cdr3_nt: TGTGCCAGCAGCTTAATCTCGGGGGAAAAACTGTTTTTT; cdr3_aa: CASSLISGEKLFF
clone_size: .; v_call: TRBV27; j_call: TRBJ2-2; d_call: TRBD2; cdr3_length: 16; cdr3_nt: TGTGCCAGCAGTTTACGAGGGGAGGGGAACACCGGGGAGCTGTTTTTT; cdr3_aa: CASSLRGEGNTGELFF
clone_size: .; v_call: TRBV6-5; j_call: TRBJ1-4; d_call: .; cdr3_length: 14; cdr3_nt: TGTGCCAGCAGTAACGGTGTGGTCGGTGAAAAACTGTTTTTT; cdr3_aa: CASSNGVVGEKLFF
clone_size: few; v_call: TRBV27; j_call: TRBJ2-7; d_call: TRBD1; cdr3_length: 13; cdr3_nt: TGTGCCAGCAGGGTACGACAGGGCTACGAGCAGTACTTC; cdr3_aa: CASRVRQGYEQYF
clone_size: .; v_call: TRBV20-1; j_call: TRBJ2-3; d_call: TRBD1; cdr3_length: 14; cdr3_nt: TGCAGTGCTAGTGGGCAGGGGGTCACAGATACGCAGTATTTT; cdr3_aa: CSASGQGVTDTQYF